This T cell receptor beta chain was sequenced in a study of blood T cell repertoires in COVID-19. The wider study: Acute and convalescent COVID-19 specimens originated in the United States, Italy and Spain. Nucleic acid was either cDNA or gDNA, and it came from T cells, B-cell-depleted T cells, or PBMCs.

Authors' analysis steps: Cell counts per sample came from amplifying reference gene primers. Sequencing was performed with immunoSEQ multiplex PCR; in TCRdb, only in-frame clones are kept and a portion is missing. The DNA was the basis for D and trimming; V, J and clone size are from that table. The sample lists approximately 160,000 clones, 76% occurring once. Sequencing used peripheral blood. This TCR was sampled from a woman aged 80 or over with acute or convalescent COVID-19.

The CDR3: CASTLEGAGSSPLHF. Written as DNA, the CDR3 is TGTGCCAGCACCCTGGAGGGCGCAGGGTCCTCACCCCTCCACTTT. This chain uses TRBV11-2 with TRBJ1-6; tentatively, D is TRBD1 (5 bases). The CDR3 consists of 15 residues. Trimming took 7 bases from V and 10 from J, leaving 20 bases between them. Germline V gene sequence: CDR1 SGHAT, CDR2 FQNNGV. Looking up the rest from reference TRBV11-2 and TRBJ1-6 gives the full variable domain: EAGVAQSPRYKIIEKRQSVAFWCNPISGHATLYWYQQILGQGPKLLIQFQNNGVVDDSQLPKDRFSAERLKGVDSTLKIQPAKLEDSAVYLCASTLEGAGSSPLHFGNGTRLTVT.